Detailed here is one T cell receptor (beta chain). Its target is unknown. The PCR was carried out with 60 Vbeta primers and 13 Jbeta primers. TCRdb's copy holds only in-frame clones and misses some; the assay was immunoSEQ multiplex PCR. Among some 190,000 clones listed, about four fifths were seen once. This record comes from a study of cytomegalovirus exposure and HLA in healthy donors. Study-level results: What TCR beta sequences reportedly achieved was accurate prediction of HLA-A and HLA-B alleles in most subjects.

The CDR3 totals 15 residues. Germline CDR1 SGHTS, CDR2 YDEGEE. V dropped 0 bases and J dropped 0 bases, with 6 bases sitting between them. This clonotype was sampled from a man younger than 35 in good health and CMV-seronegative. Sample: PBMCs. This rearrangement joins TRBV5-8 to TRBJ2-2; maybe TRBD2 (5 bases). The CDR3 reads CASSLAGTNTGELFF. The CDR3, as DNA: TGTGCCAGCAGCTTGGCCGGGACGAACACCGGGGAGCTGTTTTTT. Looking up the rest from reference TRBV5-8 and TRBJ2-2 gives the full variable domain: EAGVTQSPTHLIKTRGQQATLRCSPISGHTSVYWYQQALGLGLQFLLWYDEGEERNRGNFPPRFSGRQFPNYSSELNVNALELEDSALYLCASSLAGTNTGELFFGEGSRLTVL.